The T cell receptor (beta chain) described here comes from a study of T cell changes during pregnancy in multiple sclerosis. The assay was immunoSEQ multiplex PCR, and TCRdb's table has in-frame clones only and misses some. The sample consists of 85,000 to 90,000 clones, approximately 93% of them appearing once. Trimming at V came to 3 bases and at J to 7 bases, leaving 5 bases not matched to a gene. Looked up from germline, CDR1 is SQVTM and CDR2 is ANQGSEA. CDR3 length: 12 residues. The chain is built from TRBV29-1 and TRBJ1-1; 7 nucleotides match TRBD1. Sequencing used peripheral blood, obtained after pregnancy. The receptor was isolated from a female donor in good health, enrolled as a control in a pregnancy study. The CDR3 nucleotides are TGCAGCGTTGACCGACAGGGCAATGAAGCTTTCTTT. Residues: CSVDRQGNEAFF.